Listed here is a single T cell receptor (beta chain). Its antigen is not yet known. The record has no base qualities; no much larger clone is one base away. Enrolling through a virtual design, the prospective study's participants ranged in age from about 18 to 89 years and lived across 24 United States geographic areas. In the prospective study, cohorts were assigned on the basis of participant-reported clinical history obtained from a screening survey and a study questionnaire. Recovered participants in ImmuneRACE Cohort 3 were defined as having two consecutive negative NP/OP PCR tests, clearance from a healthcare professional, or resolution of symptoms. In the prospective study, whole blood, serum and a nasopharyngeal or oropharyngeal swab were collected from each participant by mobile phlebotomists. Additional blood draws and questionnaires over a roughly two-month period could optionally be provided by prospective study participants. Blood samples from the prospective study were shipped frozen or at room temperature prior to DNA extraction.

This entry comes from a study of blood T cell repertoires in COVID-19 (TCRdb year 2020). In terms of the full investigation: Collaborator samples came from the United States, Italy and Spain and covered acute and convalescent phases of COVID-19. The sample metadata nearly always contained a de-identified subject ID, COVID-19 status, age in years and sex. Where available, HLA class I and class II types were obtained from metadata supplied by the sample provider rather than from assay-based typing. Deeply sampled blood TCRbeta repertoires from subjects exposed to, actively infected with, or recovered from COVID-19 were included in the dataset. The material from the prospective study consisted of cDNA or gDNA derived from T cells, B-cell-depleted T cells, or PBMCs. Samples came from the ongoing ImmuneRACE study (first 160 participants) plus 1,254 subjects from 6 global collaborators. The repertoires were released in a freely available public database intended as a resource for research on the immune response to SARS-CoV-2.

The research as a whole found: The quantity of clinical and demographic metadata differed by source and by participant and was supplied without curation.

The germline V gene gives CDR1 as SGHTA and CDR2 as FQGNSA. Measured from the cysteine to the phenylalanine, the CDR3 is 15 residues long. The only DNA kept is the CDR3, 45 bases in frame from the first base. Trimming removed 5 bases from V and 2 bases from J; the gene matches leave 8 bases unexplained. TCRbeta CDR3 regions were amplified from genomic DNA by means of the immunoSEQ Assay, a bias-controlled multiplex PCR. In the original analysis: Within the assay, amplification of reference gene primers was used to estimate how many nucleated cells each sample contained. Sequence reads were collapsed and filtered to measure the absolute abundance of every unique TCRbeta CDR3 rearrangement. For each sample, productive Simpson clonality was calculated by taking the square root of Simpson's diversity index across productive rearrangements. In its TCRdb copy, this immuneACCESS table keeps in-frame sequences only and misses some clones. Where compared with another copy, unresolved V genes explain less than half of these, and the others have no known cause. For V, J and clone size, that table is used; D and trimming come from the DNA. Counted in this sample were a few hundred thousand clones; 70% to 90% of them appeared once. In total, the top ten clones hold roughly 4.3% of the sample.

The TCR was taken from a woman aged 30 to 39 who had recovered from COVID-19. Sequenced: PBMCs or T cells enriched from blood (not recorded which). The rearranged chain carries TRBV7-2 and TRBJ2-7; TRBD1 matches 8 bases in the middle. The CDR3 sequence is CASSRTGQVTYEQYF. The nucleotide sequence is TGTGCCAGCAGCAGAACGGGACAGGTTACCTACGAGCAGTACTTC.